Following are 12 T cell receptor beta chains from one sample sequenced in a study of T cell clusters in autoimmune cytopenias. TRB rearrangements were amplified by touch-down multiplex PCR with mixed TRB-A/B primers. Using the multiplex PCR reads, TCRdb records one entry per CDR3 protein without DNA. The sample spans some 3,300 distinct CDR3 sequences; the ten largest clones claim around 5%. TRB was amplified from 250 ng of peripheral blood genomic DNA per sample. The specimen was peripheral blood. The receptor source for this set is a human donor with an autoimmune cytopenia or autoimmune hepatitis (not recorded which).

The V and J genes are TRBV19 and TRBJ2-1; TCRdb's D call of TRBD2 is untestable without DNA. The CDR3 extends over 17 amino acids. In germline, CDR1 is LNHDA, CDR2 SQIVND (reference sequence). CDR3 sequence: CASSSISGGAPYNEQFF.

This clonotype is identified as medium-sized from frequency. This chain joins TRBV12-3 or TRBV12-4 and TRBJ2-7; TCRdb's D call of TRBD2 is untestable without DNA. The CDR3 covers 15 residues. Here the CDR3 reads CASSSGGASSYEQYF.

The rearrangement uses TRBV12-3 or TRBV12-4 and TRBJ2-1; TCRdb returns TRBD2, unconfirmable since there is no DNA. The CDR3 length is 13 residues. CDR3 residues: CASSPGLLNEQFF.

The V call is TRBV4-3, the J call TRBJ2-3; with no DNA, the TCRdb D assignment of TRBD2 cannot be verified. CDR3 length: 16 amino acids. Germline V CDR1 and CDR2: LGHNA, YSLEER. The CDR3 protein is CASSQAAGEVADTQYF.

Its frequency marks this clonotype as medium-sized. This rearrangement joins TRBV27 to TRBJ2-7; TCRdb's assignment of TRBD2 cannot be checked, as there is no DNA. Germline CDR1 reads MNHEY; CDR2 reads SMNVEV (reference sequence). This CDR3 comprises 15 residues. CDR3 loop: CASSLSTPHSYEQYF.

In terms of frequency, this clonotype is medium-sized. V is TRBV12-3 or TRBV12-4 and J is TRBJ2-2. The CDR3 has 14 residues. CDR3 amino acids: CASSLWLNTGELFF.

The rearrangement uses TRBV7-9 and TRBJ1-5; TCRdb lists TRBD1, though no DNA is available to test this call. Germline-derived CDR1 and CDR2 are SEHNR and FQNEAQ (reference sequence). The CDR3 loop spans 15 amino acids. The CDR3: CASSLDQGGNQPQHF.

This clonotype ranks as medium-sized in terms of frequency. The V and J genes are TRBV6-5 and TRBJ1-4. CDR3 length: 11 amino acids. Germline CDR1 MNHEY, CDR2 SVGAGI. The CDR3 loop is CASSYGQKLFF.

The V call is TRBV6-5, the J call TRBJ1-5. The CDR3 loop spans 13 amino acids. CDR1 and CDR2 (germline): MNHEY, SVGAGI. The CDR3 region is CGSHGEGNQPQHF.

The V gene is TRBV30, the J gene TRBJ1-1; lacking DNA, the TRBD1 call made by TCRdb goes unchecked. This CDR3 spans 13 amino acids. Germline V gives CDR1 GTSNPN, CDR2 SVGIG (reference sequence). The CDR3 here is CAWRTGVDTEAFF.

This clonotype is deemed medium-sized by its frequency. CDR3 protein: CASSISGGTTNYEQYF. The chain joins TRBV19 to TRBJ2-7; lacking DNA, the TRBD1 call made by TCRdb goes unchecked. This CDR3 is built from 16 residues. Germline V gene sequence: CDR1 LNHDA, CDR2 SQIVND (reference sequence).

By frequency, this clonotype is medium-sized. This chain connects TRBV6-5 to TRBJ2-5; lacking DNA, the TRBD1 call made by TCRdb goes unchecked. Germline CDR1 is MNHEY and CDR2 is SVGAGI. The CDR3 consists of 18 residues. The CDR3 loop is CASTEIPGQGRGIETQYF.